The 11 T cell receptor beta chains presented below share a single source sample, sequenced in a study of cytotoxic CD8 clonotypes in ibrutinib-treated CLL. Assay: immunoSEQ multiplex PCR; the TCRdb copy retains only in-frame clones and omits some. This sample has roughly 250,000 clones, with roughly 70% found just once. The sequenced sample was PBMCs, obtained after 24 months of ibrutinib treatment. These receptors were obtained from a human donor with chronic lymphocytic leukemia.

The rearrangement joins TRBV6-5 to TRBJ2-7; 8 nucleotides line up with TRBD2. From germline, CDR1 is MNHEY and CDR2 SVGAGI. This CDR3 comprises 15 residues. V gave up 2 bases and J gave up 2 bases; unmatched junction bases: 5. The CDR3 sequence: CASSYLLAEPYEQYF. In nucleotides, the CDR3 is TGTGCCAGCAGTTACCTACTAGCGGAACCCTACGAGCAGTACTTC.

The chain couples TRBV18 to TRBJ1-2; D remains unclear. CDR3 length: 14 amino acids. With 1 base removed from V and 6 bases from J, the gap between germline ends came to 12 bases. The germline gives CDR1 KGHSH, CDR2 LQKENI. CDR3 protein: CASSPRVSGDGYTF. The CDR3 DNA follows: TGTGCCAGCTCACCACGGGTTTCTGGCGATGGCTACACCTTC.

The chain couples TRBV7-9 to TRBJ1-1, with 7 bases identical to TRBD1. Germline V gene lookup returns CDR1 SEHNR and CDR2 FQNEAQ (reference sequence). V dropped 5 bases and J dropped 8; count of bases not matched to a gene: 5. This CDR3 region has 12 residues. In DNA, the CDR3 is TGTGCCAGCAGCCAACAGGGGTCCGAAGCTTTCTTT. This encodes CASSQQGSEAFF.

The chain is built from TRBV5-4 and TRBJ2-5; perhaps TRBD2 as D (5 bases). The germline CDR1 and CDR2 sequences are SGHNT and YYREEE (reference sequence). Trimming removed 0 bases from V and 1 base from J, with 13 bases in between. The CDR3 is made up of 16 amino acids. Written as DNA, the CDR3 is TGTGCCAGCAGCTTGGCGGGGTGGAGTAGCCAAGAGACCCAGTACTTC. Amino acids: CASSLAGWSSQETQYF.

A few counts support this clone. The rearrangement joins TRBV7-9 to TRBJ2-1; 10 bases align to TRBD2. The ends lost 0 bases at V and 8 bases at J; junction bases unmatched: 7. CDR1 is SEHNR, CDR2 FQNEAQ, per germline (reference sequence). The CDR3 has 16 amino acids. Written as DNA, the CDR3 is TGTGCCAGCAGCTTAGCGATTAGCGGGAGGCAGGATGAGCAGTTCTTC. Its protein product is CASSLAISGRQDEQFF. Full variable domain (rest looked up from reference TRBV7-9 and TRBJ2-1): DTGVSQNPRHKITKRGQNVTFRCDPISEHNRLYWYRQTLGQGPEFLTYFQNEAQLEKSRLLSDRFSAERPKGSFSTLEIQRTEQGDSAMYLCASSLAISGRQDEQFFGPGTRLTVL.

The CDR3 here is CASSFSGTSGVSYEQYF. The CDR3 nucleotides are TGTGCCAGCAGTTTCTCAGGGACTAGCGGGGTATCCTACGAGCAGTACTTC. The genes are TRBV28 and TRBJ2-7; 13 bases are a match to TRBD2. This CDR3 is built from 17 residues. V lost 3 bases, J lost 1 base, and 6 bases stayed unmatched. Germline V gene lookup returns CDR1 MDHEN and CDR2 SYDVKM.

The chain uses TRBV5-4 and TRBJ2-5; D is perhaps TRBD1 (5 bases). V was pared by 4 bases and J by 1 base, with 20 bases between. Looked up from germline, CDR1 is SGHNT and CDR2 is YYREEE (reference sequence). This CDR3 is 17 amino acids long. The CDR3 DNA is TGTGCCAGCAGCGTAGGGGCGACTTCGCTAGTCCAAGAGACCCAGTACTTC. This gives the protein CASSVGATSLVQETQYF.

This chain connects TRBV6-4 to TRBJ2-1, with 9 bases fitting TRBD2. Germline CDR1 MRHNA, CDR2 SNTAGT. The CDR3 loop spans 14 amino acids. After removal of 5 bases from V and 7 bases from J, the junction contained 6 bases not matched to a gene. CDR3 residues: CASSLAGEGNEQFF. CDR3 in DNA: TGTGCCAGCAGTTTAGCGGGAGAAGGTAATGAGCAGTTCTTC.

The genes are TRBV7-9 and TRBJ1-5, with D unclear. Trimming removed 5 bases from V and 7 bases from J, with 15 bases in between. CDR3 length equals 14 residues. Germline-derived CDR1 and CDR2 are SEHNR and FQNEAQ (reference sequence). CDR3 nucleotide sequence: TGTGCCAGCAGCCCAACCCCGGGCTTCCAGCCCCAGCATTTT. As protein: CASSPTPGFQPQHF.

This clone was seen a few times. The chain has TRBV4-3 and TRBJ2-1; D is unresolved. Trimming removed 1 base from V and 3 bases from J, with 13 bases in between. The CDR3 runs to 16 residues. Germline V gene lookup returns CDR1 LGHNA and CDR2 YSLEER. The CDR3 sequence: CASSQASFVGYNEQFF. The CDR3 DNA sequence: TGCGCCAGCAGCCAAGCGTCTTTCGTAGGCTACAATGAGCAGTTCTTC.

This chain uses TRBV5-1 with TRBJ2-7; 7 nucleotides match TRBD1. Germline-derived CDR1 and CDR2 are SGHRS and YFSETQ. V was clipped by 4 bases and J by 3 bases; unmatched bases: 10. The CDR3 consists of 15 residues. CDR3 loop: CASSTSWGQSYEQYF. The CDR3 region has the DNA TGCGCCAGCAGCACTTCTTGGGGACAGAGCTACGAGCAGTACTTC.